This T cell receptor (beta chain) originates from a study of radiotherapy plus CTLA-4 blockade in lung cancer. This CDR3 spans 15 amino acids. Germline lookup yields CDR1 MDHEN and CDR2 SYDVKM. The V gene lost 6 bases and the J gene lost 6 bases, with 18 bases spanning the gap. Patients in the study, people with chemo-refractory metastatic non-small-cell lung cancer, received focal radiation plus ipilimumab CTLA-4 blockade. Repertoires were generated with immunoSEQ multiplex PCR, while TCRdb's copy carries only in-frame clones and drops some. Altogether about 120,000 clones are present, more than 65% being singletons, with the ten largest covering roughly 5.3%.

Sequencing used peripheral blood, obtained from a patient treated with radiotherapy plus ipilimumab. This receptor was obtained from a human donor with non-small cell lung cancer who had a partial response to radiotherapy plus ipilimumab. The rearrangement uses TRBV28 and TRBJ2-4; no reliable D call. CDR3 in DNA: TGTGCCAGCAGCTTTGCGCCATCCCGCGGAAACATTCAGTACTTC. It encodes CASSFAPSRGNIQYF.